This TCR beta chain was recorded in a study of shared clonotypes between healthy human individuals. The assay was immunoSEQ multiplex PCR, and TCRdb's table has in-frame clones only and misses some. The sample contains approximately 2,000,000 clones, approximately 90% of which appear only once. Notes on the study in general: With few donors, the genetic and exposure-history diversity represented was limited. Larger richness was generally estimated for naive than memory subsets.

The germline V gene encodes CDR1 SQVTM and CDR2 ANQGSEA. V dropped 7 bases and J dropped 1; count of bases not matched to a gene: 5. CDR3 length equals 14 residues. Regarding this clone: Its antigen is as yet unknown.

What was sequenced was naive CD4+ T cells from PBMCs. The subset is: CD45RA+ positively selected. The sequence came from a man aged 18 to 29 in good health. Some clones in this sample may be carry-over from other donors' samples. This chain joins TRBV29-1 and TRBJ2-3; TRBD2 matches 10 bases. The DNA for the CDR3 is TGCAGCGCTACCGGGACTAGCGGCACAGATACGCAGTATTTT. Its translation is CSATGTSGTDTQYF.